Each of the 10 T cell receptor beta chains below was sequenced from the same sample in a study of T cell responses to AZD1222 COVID-19 vaccine. Generated by immunoSEQ multiplex PCR, the TCRdb table keeps only in-frame clones and is missing some. Of roughly 120,000 clones listed, approximately 90% are singletons. This sample comprised peripheral blood, obtained on day 0 of AZD1222 vaccination. The receptors come from an adult in good health.

This clone has only a few counts. V is TRBV3-1 (or the pseudogene TRBV3-2) and J is TRBJ2-7; 7 nucleotides match TRBD1. Germline V gives CDR1 LGHDT, CDR2 YNNKEL (reference sequence). CDR3 size: 17 residues. J lost 6 bases, V lost 4 bases, and 18 bases had no gene match. CDR3 DNA: TGTGCCAGCAGCCGCGCCCCATCTGGCGGACAGGCGGGCGAGCAGTACTTC. This translates into CASSRAPSGGQAGEQYF.

The chain is built from TRBV3-1 (or the pseudogene TRBV3-2) and TRBJ2-1; D is undetermined. The ends were cut back, 2 bases at V and 0 bases at J, with 8 bases in the middle. Germline-derived CDR1 and CDR2 are LGHDT and YNNKEL (reference sequence). There are 15 residues in the CDR3. CDR3 residues: CASSQFHSSYNEQFF. The DNA for the CDR3 is TGTGCCAGCAGCCAATTCCATAGCTCCTACAATGAGCAGTTCTTC.

The chain employs TRBV12-5 and TRBJ2-1; D is ambiguous. Germline V gene lookup returns CDR1 LGHNT and CDR2 FRNRAP. Trimming pared 0 bases from V and 0 bases from J, leaving 15 bases between. This CDR3 spans 18 amino acids. The CDR3 coding sequence is TGTGCTAGTGGTTTGGTTCTGACGGATTTTCACTCCTACAATGAGCAGTTCTTC. It codes for CASGLVLTDFHSYNEQFF.

V and J are TRBV28 and TRBJ1-1; D call uncertain. V was clipped by 2 bases and J by 10 bases, with 26 bases between them. Germline CDR1 is MDHEN and CDR2 is SYDVKM. This CDR3 comprises 17 residues. For the CDR3, the DNA is TGTGCCAGCAGTTTACGAAGTATCTACGTACTAGGGCCAGGAGCTTTCTTT. Residues: CASSLRSIYVLGPGAFF.

This chain links TRBV7-6 with TRBJ2-3; no clear D gene. Trimming took 1 base from V and 0 from J, leaving 8 bases between them. This CDR3 spans 15 amino acids. Per germline, CDR1 SGHVS and CDR2 FNYEAQ. CDR3 amino acids: CASSLDGSSTDTQYF. CDR3 bases: TGTGCCAGCAGCTTAGACGGATCTAGCACAGATACGCAGTATTTT.

This chain connects TRBV27 to TRBJ1-1; TRBD1 agrees at 7 bases. Unmatched junction bases numbered 5, after V lost 4 bases and J lost 6 bases. The CDR3 consists of 13 residues. Per germline, CDR1 MNHEY and CDR2 SMNVEV (reference sequence). The CDR3 region is CASSSWDRAEAFF. Written as DNA, the CDR3 is TGTGCCAGCAGTTCATGGGACAGAGCTGAAGCTTTCTTT.

This clone was counted a single time. The gene calls are TRBV18 and TRBJ2-7; D gene unclear. The CDR3 totals 15 residues. The V and J ends lost 3 bases and 2 bases respectively, with 14 bases between them. Germline values: CDR1 KGHSH, CDR2 LQKENI. The CDR3 DNA sequence: TGTGCCAGCTCACCGTGGATGGACGGTACCTACGAGCAGTACTTC. This encodes CASSPWMDGTYEQYF.

This chain joins TRBV7-8 and TRBJ2-3; D not certain. Trimming took off 1 base at V and 1 base at J, with 6 bases between the two ends. This CDR3 comprises 14 residues. CDR1 and CDR2 (germline): SGHVS, FQNEAQ. As DNA, the CDR3 is TGTGCCAGCAGCTTAGAGCGCGGCACAGATACGCAGTATTTT. Residues: CASSLERGTDTQYF.

The chain is built from TRBV10-3 and TRBJ1-1; D may be TRBD1 (6 bases). Germline V gives CDR1 ENHRY, CDR2 SYGVKD. The V end lost 1 base, the J end lost 5 bases, and 14 bases lay between the germline ends. The CDR3 consists of 15 residues. CDR3 amino acids: CAISELGGAGTEAFF. The CDR3 coding sequence is TGTGCCATCAGTGAGTTGGGGGGCGCAGGGACTGAAGCTTTCTTT.

The chain carries TRBV15 and TRBJ1-2; unclear D gene. Germline loops: CDR1 LNHNV, CDR2 YYDKDF (reference sequence). The CDR3 has 13 amino acids. Trimming removed 0 bases at V and 3 bases at J, with 5 bases between. CDR3 DNA sequence: TGTGCCACCAGCAGAGATCGTCACTATGGCTACACCTTC. It translates to CATSRDRHYGYTF.